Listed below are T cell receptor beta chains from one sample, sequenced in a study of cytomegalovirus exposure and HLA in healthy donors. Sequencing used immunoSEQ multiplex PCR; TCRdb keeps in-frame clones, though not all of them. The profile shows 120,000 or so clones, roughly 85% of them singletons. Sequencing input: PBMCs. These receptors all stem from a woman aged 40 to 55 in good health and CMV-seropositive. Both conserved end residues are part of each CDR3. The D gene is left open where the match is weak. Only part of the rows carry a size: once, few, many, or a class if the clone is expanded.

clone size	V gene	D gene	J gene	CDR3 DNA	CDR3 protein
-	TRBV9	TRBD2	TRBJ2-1	TGTGCCAGCGGTGCGTCACTAGCGGGGAATGAGCAGTTCTTC	CASGASLAGNEQFF
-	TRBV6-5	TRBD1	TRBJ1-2	TGTGCCAGCAGGGAATGGACAGGGGTTGGCTACACCTTC	CASREWTGVGYTF
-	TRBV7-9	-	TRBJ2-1	TGTGCCAGCAGCTTAGTCCTAAGTAATGAGCAGTTCTTC	CASSLVLSNEQFF
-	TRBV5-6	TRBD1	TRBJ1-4	TGTGCCAGCAGCTCCACCTGGGACAGGAGGAATGAAAAACTGTTTTTT	CASSSTWDRRNEKLFF
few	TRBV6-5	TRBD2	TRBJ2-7	TGTGCCAGCAGACTTCTAGCGGAGACCGAGCAGTACTTC	CASRLLAETEQYF
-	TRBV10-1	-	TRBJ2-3	TGCGCCAGCAGTGAGTCTGCGGGTAGCACAGATACGCAGTATTTT	CASSESAGSTDTQYF
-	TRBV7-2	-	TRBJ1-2	TGTGCCAGCAGCTTAGAACAGTATGGCTACACCTTC	CASSLEQYGYTF
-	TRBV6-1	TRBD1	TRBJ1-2	TGTGCCAGCATCTTGACAGGGGTCTATGGCTACACCTTC	CASILTGVYGYTF
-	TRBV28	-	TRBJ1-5	TGTGCCGGTACAGGGAGCAATCAGCCCCAGCATTTT	CAGTGSNQPQHF
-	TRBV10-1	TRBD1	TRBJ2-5	TGCGCCAGCAGTGATGGGACAGGGGTCGAGACCCAGTACTTC	CASSDGTGVETQYF
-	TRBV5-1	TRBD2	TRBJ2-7	TGCGCCAGCAGCTTCAGACTAGCGGGAGAGGCCTACGAGCAGTACTTC	CASSFRLAGEAYEQYF
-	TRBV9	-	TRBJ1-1	TGTGCCAGCAAGCCATCAGGGGAACTCACTGAAGCTTTCTTT	CASKPSGELTEAFF
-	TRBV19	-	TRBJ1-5	TGTGCCAGTAGTATTCAGGGGAGCAATCAGCCCCAGCATTTT	CASSIQGSNQPQHF
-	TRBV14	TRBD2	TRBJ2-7	TGTGCCAGCAGCCGAGCGGGGGTCCACGAGCAGTACTTC	CASSRAGVHEQYF
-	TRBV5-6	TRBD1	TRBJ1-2	TGTGCCAGCAGCTTCCGGGACAGACCTAACTATGGCTACACCTTC	CASSFRDRPNYGYTF
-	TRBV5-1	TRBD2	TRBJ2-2	TGCGCCAGCAGCTTGGAAGGGAGGCGGGAGCGCGGCGGGGAGCTGTTTTTT	CASSLEGRRERGGELFF
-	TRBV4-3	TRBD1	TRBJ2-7	TGCGCCAGCAGCCAAGCACAGGGGGGCAGCTCCTACGAGCAGTACTTC	CASSQAQGGSSYEQYF
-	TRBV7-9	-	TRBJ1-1	TGTGCCAGCAGCTTAGGGATTGGAGAATTCATGAACACTGAAGCTTTCTTT	CASSLGIGEFMNTEAFF
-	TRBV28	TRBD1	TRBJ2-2	TGTGCCAGCAGCCGAGGGGACAGGGACACCGGGGAGCTGTTTTTT	CASSRGDRDTGELFF
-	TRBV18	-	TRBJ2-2	TGTGCCAGCTCACCACTAGCGCCAAACACCGGGGAGCTGTTTTTT	CASSPLAPNTGELFF
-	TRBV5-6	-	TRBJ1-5	TGTGCCAGCAGCTTGGGACAGTACAATCAGCCCCAGCATTTT	CASSLGQYNQPQHF
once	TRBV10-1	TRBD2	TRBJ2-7	TGCGCCAGCAGTGAGCCCGGGGGTAGCGGGAGGTCGGGCGAGCAGTACTTC	CASSEPGGSGRSGEQYF
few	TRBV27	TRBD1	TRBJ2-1	TGTGCCAGCAGTCCGCGGGGACAGGGGGCCTGGGAGCAGTTCTTC	CASSPRGQGAWEQFF
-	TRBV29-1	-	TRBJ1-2	TGCAGCGTTTACGCCACGACAACGGCTAACTATGGCTACACCTTC	CSVYATTTANYGYTF
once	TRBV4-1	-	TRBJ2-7	TGCGCCAGCAGCCAAGTTGGCGGGCTGGGGTACGAGCAGTACTTC	CASSQVGGLGYEQYF
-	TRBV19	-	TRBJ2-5	TGTGCCAGTGCGATTCAGGGGATGGAGACCCAGTACTTC	CASAIQGMETQYF
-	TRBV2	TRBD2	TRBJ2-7	TGTGCCAGCAGTCCCTTAGCGGGAGGAAAAAACGAGCAGTACTTC	CASSPLAGGKNEQYF
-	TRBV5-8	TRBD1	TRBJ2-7	TGTGCCAGCAGACTAGGCGGCAGGGGGATTATTCAGCAGTACTTC	CASRLGGRGIIQQYF
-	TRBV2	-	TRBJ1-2	TGTGCCAGCACATCTGTCAGGGGCTATGGCTACACCTTC	CASTSVRGYGYTF